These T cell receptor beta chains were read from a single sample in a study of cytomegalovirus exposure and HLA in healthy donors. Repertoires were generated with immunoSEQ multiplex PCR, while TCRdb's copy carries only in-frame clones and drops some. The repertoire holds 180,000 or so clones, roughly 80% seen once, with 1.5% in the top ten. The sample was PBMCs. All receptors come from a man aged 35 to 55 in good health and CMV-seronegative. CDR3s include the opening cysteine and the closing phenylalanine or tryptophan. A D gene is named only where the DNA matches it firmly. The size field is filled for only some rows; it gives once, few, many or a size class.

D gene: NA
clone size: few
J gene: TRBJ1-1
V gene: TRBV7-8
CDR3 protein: CASSGGQANTEAFF
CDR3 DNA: TGTGCCAGCAGCGGCGGGCAGGCGAACACTGAAGCTTTCTTT

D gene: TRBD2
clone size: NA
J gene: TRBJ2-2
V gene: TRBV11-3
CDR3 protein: CASSPRLAGGTGELFF
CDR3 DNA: TGTGCCAGCAGCCCAAGACTAGCGGGAGGAACCGGGGAGCTGTTTTTT

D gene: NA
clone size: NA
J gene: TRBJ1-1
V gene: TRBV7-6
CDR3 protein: CASSSTGNTEAFF
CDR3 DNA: TGTGCCAGCAGCTCTACAGGGAACACTGAAGCTTTCTTT

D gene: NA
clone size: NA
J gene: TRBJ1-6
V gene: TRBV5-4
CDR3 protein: CASSRPGRETNSPLHF
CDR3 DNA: TGTGCCAGCAGCCGGCCCGGGCGGGAGACTAATTCACCCCTCCACTTT

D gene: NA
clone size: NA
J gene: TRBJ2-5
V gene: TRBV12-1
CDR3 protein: CASSFQGGETQYF
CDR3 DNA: TGTGCCAGCAGCTTCCAGGGGGGAGAGACCCAGTACTTC

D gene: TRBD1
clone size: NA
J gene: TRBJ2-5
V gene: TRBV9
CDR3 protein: CASSIPGTAETQYF
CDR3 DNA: TGTGCCAGCAGCATCCCCGGGACAGCCGAGACCCAGTACTTC

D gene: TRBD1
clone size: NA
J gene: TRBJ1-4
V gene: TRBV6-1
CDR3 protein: CASRLRTGREKLFF
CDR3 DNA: TGTGCCAGCAGACTAAGGACAGGGAGGGAAAAACTGTTTTTT

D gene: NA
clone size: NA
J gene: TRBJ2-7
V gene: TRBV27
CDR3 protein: CASSRGFTRSSYEQYF
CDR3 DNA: TGTGCCAGCAGCCGGGGGTTCACCAGGAGCTCCTACGAGCAGTACTTC

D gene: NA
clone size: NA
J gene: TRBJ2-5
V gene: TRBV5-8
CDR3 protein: CASSWGGGKAETQYF
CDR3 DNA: TGTGCCAGCAGCTGGGGTGGCGGGAAGGCCGAGACCCAGTACTTC

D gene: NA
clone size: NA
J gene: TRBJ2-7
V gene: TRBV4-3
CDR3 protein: CASSQDLRSYEQYF
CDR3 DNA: TGCGCCAGCAGCCAAGATCTCAGGTCCTACGAGCAGTACTTC

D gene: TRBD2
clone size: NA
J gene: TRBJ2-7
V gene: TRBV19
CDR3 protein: CASSHGGSGSYEQYF
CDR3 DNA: TGTGCCAGTAGTCACGGGGGGAGCGGGAGCTACGAGCAGTACTTC

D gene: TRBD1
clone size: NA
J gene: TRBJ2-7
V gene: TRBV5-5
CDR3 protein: CASRYAGTGSYEQYF
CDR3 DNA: TGTGCCAGCAGATATGCAGGGACAGGGTCCTACGAGCAGTACTTC

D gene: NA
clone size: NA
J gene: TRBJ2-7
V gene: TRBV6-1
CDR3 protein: CASSEASSSSIPYEQYF
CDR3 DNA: TGTGCCAGCAGTGAAGCATCGAGTAGCTCGATCCCCTACGAGCAGTACTTC

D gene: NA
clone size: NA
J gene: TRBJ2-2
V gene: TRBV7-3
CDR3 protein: CASSSGTGELFF
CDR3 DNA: TGTGCCAGCAGCTCGGGCACCGGGGAGCTGTTTTTT

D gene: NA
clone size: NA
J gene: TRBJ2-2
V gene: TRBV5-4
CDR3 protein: CASRGGPGTGELFF
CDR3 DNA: TGTGCCAGCAGGGGGGGGCCAGGCACCGGGGAGCTGTTTTTT

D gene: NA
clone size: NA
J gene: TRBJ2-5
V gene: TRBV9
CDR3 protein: CASSDGDRETQYF
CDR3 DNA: TGTGCCAGCAGCGATGGAGATAGGGAGACCCAGTACTTC

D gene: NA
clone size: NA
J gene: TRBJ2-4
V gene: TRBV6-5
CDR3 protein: CASSSDRSWDIQYF
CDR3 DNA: TGTGCCAGCAGTTCCGACAGATCCTGGGACATTCAGTACTTC

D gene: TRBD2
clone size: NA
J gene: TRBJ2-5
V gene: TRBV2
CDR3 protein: CASSGLAGREETQYF
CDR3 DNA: TGTGCCAGCAGCGGACTAGCGGGGAGGGAAGAGACCCAGTACTTC

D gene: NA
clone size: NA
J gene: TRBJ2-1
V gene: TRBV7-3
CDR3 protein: CASSRWRGNEQFF
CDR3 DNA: TGTGCCAGCAGCCGTTGGCGGGGCAATGAGCAGTTCTTC

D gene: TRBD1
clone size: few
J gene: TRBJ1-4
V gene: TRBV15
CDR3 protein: CATSRGTANEKLFF
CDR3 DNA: TGTGCCACCAGCAGGGGGACAGCTAATGAAAAACTGTTTTTT

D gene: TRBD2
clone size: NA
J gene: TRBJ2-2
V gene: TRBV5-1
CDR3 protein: CASSSTSGNTGELFF
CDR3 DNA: TGCGCCAGCAGCTCGACTAGCGGGAACACCGGGGAGCTGTTTTTT

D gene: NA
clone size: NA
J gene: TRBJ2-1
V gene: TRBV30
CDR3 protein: CAWNRGNYEQFF
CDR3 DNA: TGTGCCTGGAATCGCGGGAATTATGAGCAGTTCTTC

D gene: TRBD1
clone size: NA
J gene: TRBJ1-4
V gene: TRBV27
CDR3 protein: CASSWGQGNEKLFF
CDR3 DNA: TGTGCCAGCAGTTGGGGACAGGGAAATGAAAAACTGTTTTTT

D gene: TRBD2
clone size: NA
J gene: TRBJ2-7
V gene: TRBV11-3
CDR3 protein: CASSMGGSPSYEQYF
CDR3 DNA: TGTGCCAGCAGCATGGGGGGGAGCCCCTCCTACGAGCAGTACTTC

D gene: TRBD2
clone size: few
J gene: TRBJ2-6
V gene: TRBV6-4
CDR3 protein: CASSELAGVSGANVLTF
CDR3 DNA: TGTGCCAGCAGTGAGCTAGCGGGGGTCTCTGGGGCCAACGTCCTGACTTTC

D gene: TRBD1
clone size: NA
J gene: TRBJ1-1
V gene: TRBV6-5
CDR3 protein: CASSVQGRRTEAFF
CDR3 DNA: TGTGCCAGCAGTGTACAGGGGAGGAGGACTGAAGCTTTCTTT

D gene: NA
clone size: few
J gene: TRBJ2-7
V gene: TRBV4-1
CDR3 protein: CASSQGGGWGEQYF
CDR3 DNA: TGCGCCAGCAGCCAAGGTGGAGGGTGGGGCGAGCAGTACTTC

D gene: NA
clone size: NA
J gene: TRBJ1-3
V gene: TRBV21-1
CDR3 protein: CASSKEGRRGPLGNTIYF
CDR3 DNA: TGTGCCAGCAGCAAAGAGGGGAGGAGGGGCCCCCTTGGAAACACCATATATTTT

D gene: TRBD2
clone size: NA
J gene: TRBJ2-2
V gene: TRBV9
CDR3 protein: CASSVLADGTGELFF
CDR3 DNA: TGTGCCAGCAGCGTACTAGCGGACGGCACCGGGGAGCTGTTTTTT

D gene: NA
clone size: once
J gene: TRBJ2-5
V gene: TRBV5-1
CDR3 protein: CASSVGPTEQETQYF
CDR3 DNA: TGCGCCAGCAGCGTAGGCCCGACTGAGCAAGAGACCCAGTACTTC

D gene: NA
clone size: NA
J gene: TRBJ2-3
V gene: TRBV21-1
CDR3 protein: CASSLRYERERGDTQYF
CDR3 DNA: TGTGCCAGCAGCTTAAGGTACGAGCGGGAGAGAGGAGATACGCAGTATTTT

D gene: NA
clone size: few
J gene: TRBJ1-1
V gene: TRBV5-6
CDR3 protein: CASSPGQLEAFF
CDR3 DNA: TGTGCCAGCAGCCCAGGACAGCTTGAAGCTTTCTTT

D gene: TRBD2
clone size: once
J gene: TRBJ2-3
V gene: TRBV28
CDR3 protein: CASRRRGGAGGTQYF
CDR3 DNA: TGTGCCAGCAGAAGGAGAGGCGGGGCGGGGGGTACGCAGTATTTT

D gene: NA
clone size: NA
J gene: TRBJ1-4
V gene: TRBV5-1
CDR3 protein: CASSLELSGELFF
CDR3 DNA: TGCGCCAGCAGCTTGGAACTTAGCGGTGAACTGTTTTTT

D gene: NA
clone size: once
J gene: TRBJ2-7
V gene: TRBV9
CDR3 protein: CASSPRPPEANEQYF
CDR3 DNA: TGTGCCAGCAGCCCTCGACCTCCTGAGGCCAACGAGCAGTACTTC

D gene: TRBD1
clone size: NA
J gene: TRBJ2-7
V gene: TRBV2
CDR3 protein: CASSGTGASEQYF
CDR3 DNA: TGTGCCAGCAGCGGGACAGGAGCGTCCGAGCAGTACTTC

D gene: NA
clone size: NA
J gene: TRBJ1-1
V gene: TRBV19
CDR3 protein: CASSIYGVSTEAFF
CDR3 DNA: TGTGCCAGTAGTATCTACGGGGTAAGCACTGAAGCTTTCTTT

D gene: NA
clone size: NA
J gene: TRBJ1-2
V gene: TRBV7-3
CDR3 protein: CASSLFDTYGYTF
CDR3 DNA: TGTGCCAGCAGCTTGTTCGACACCTATGGCTACACCTTC

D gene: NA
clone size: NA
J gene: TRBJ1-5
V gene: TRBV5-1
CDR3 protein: CASSPGTGNQPQHF
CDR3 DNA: TGCGCCAGCAGCCCGGGAACAGGGAATCAGCCCCAGCATTTT

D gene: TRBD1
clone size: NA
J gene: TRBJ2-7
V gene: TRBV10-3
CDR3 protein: CAISDPPGQDTTYEQYF
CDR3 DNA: TGTGCCATCAGTGATCCTCCGGGACAGGACACGACCTACGAGCAGTACTTC

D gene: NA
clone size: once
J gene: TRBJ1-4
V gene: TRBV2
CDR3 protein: CASSGEGGEKLFF
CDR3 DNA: TGTGCCAGCAGTGGGGAGGGAGGTGAAAAACTGTTTTTT

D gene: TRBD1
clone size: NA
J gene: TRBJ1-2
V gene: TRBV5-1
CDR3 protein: CASSFWTGGDYGYTF
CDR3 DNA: TGCGCCAGCAGCTTTTGGACAGGAGGTGACTATGGCTACACCTTC

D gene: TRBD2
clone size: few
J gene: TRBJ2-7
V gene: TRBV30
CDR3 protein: CAWSESSGEGYF
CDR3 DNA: TGTGCCTGGAGTGAGAGTAGCGGGGAGGGGTACTTC

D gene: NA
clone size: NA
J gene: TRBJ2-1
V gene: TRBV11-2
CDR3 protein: CASSLEPANNEQFF
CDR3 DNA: TGTGCCAGCAGCTTAGAGCCAGCGAATAATGAGCAGTTCTTC

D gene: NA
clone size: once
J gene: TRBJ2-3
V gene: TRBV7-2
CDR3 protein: CASSLGLSTDTQYF
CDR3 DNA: TGTGCCAGCAGCTTAGGACTTTCCACAGATACGCAGTATTTT

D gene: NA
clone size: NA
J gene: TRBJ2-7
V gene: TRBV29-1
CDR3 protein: CSVGSSGYEQYF
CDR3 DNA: TGCAGCGTGGGGAGTTCGGGGTACGAGCAGTACTTC

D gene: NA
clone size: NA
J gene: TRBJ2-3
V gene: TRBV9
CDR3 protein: CASTRLDSTDTQYF
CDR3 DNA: TGTGCCAGCACACGACTAGATAGCACAGATACGCAGTATTTT

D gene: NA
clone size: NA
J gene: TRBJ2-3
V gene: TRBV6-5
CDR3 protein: CASSYSTSPTDTQYF
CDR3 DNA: TGTGCCAGCAGTTACTCTACTAGCCCCACAGATACGCAGTATTTT

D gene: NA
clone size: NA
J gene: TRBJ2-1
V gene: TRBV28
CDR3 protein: CASRTDIYNEQFF
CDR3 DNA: TGTGCCAGCAGGACCGACATCTACAATGAGCAGTTCTTC

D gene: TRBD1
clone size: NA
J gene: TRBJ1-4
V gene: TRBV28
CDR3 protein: CASSPMGQLAEKLFF
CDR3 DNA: TGTGCCAGCAGTCCCATGGGACAGTTAGCTGAAAAACTGTTTTTT

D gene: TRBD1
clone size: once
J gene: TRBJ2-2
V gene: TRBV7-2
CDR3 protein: CASSFGNRGPRGELFF
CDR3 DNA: TGTGCCAGCAGCTTCGGAAACAGGGGGCCGCGCGGGGAGCTGTTTTTT

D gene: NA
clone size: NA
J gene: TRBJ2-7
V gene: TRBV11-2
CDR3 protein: CASSTQDSTYEQYF
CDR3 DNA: TGTGCCAGCAGCACCCAGGACAGTACCTACGAGCAGTACTTC

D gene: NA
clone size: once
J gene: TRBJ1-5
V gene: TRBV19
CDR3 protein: CATRPSWAGATYSNQPQHF
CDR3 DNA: TGTGCCACCCGTCCTTCTTGGGCAGGGGCAACCTATAGCAATCAGCCCCAGCATTTT

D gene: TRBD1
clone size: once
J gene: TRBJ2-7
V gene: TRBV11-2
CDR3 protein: CASSSLLGQGAGEQYF
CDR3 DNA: TGTGCCAGCAGCTCACTACTGGGACAGGGGGCTGGCGAGCAGTACTTC

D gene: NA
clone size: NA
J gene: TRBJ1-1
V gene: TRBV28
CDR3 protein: CASSLQGAQGEAFF
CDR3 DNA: TGTGCCAGCAGTCTACAGGGCGCTCAGGGGGAAGCTTTCTTT

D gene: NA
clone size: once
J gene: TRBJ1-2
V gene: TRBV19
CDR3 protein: CASRFRNYGYTF
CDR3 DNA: TGTGCCAGTCGCTTTAGAAACTATGGCTACACCTTC

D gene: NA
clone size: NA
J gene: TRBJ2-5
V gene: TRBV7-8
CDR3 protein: CASSLGGPGTQYF
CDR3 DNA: TGTGCCAGCAGCTTAGGGGGCCCAGGGACCCAGTACTTC

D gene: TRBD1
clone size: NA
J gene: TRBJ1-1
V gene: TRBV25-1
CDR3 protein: CASSSLGTGNTEAFF
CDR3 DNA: TGTGCCAGCAGTTCGTTGGGGACAGGGAACACTGAAGCTTTCTTT

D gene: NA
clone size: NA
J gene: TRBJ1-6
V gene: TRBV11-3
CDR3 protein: CASSLEAGRNSPLHF
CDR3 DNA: TGTGCCAGCAGCTTAGAAGCTGGTCGTAATTCACCCCTCCACTTT